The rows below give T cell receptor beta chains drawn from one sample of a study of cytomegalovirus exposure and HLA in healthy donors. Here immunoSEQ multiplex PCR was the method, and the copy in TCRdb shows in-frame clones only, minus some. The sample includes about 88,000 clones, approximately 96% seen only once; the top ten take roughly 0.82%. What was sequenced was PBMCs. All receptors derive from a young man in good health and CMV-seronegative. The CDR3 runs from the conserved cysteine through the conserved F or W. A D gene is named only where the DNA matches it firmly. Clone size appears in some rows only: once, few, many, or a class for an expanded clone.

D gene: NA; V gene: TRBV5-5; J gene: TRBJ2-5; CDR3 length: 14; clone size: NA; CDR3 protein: CASSPDSPKETQYF; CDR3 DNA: TGTGCCAGCAGCCCGGACAGTCCGAAAGAGACCCAGTACTTC
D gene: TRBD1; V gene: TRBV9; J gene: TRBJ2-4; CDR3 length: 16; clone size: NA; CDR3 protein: CASSGISGGPKDIQYF; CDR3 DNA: TGTGCCAGCAGCGGGATTTCAGGGGGCCCTAAGGACATTCAGTACTTC
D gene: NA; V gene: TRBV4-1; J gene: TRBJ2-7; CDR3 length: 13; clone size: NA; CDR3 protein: CASSHSLFYEQYF; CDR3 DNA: TGCGCCAGCAGCCATTCGCTATTCTACGAGCAGTACTTC
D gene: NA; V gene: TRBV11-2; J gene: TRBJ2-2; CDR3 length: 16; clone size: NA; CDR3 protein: CASSSILGRTTGELFF; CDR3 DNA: TGTGCCAGCAGCTCTATCTTGGGCAGGACTACCGGGGAGCTGTTTTTT
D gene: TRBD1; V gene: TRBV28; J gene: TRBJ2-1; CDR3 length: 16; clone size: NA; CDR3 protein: CASSSRRDRGGNEQFF; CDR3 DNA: TGTGCCAGCAGTTCCCGCCGGGACAGGGGAGGCAATGAGCAGTTCTTC
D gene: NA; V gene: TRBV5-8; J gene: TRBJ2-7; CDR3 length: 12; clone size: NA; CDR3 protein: CASSLVAGRQYF; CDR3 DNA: TGTGCCAGCAGCTTGGTGGCGGGACGGCAGTACTTC
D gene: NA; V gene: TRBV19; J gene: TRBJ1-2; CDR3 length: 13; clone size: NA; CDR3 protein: CASSMDSNYGYTF; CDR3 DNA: TGTGCCAGTAGTATGGACTCTAACTATGGCTACACCTTC
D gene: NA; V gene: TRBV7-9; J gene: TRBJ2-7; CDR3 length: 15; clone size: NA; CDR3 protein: CASSPLEGSSYEQYF; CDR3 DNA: TGTGCCAGCAGCCCCCTGGAGGGAAGCTCCTACGAGCAGTACTTC
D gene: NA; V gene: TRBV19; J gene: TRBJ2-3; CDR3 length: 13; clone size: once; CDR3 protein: CASRRQDSDTQYF; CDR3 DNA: TGTGCCAGTAGAAGACAGGATTCAGATACGCAGTATTTT
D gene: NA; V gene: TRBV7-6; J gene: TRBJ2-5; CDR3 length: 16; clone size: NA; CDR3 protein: CASSPAFGTVEETQYF; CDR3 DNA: TGTGCCAGCAGCCCTGCGTTCGGGACTGTAGAAGAGACCCAGTACTTC
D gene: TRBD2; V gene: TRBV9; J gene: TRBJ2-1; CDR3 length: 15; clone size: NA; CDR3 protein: CASSDGLATYNEQFF; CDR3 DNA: TGTGCCAGCAGCGACGGACTAGCGACCTACAATGAGCAGTTCTTC
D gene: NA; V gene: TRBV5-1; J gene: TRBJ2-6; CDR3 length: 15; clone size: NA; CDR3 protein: CASSLDSTGANVLTF; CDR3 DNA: TGCGCCAGCAGCTTGGACAGTACTGGGGCCAACGTCCTGACTTTC
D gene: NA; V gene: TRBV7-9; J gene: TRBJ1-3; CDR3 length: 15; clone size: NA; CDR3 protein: CASSPGGTAPNTIYF; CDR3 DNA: TGTGCCAGCAGCCCGGGGGGGACGGCACCAAACACCATATATTTT
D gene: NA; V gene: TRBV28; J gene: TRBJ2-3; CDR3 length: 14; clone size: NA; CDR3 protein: CASSTPQSTDTQYF; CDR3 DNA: TGTGCCAGCAGTACCCCCCAGAGCACAGATACGCAGTATTTT
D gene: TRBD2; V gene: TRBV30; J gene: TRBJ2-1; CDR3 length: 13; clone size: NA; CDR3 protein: CAWSLAGVFEQFF; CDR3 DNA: TGTGCCTGGTCCCTAGCGGGAGTATTTGAGCAGTTCTTC
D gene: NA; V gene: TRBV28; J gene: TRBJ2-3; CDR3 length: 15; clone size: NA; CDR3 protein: CASSLLGAGTDTQYF; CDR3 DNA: TGTGCCAGCAGTTTATTGGGGGCTGGCACAGATACGCAGTATTTT
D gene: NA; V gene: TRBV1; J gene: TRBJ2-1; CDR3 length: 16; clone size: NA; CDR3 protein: CTSSQPLASSYNEQFF; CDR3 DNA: TGCACCAGCAGCCAGCCACTAGCGAGCTCCTACAATGAGCAGTTCTTC
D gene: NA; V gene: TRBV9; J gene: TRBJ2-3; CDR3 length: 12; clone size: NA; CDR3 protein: CASSVSRGTQYF; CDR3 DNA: TGTGCCAGCAGCGTTTCTAGGGGAACGCAGTATTTT
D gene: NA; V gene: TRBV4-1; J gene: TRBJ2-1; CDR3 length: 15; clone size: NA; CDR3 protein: CASSQEFGIPSEQFF; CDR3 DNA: TGCGCCAGCAGCCAAGAATTCGGCATCCCTAGCGAGCAGTTCTTC
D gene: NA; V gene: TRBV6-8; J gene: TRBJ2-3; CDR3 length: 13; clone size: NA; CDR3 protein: CASSRTGTDTQYF; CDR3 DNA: TGTGCCAGCAGTAGGACAGGCACAGATACGCAGTATTTT
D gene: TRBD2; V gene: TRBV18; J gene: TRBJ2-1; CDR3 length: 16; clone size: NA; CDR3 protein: CASSPVLAGENNEQFF; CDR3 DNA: TGTGCCAGCTCACCAGTACTAGCGGGAGAAAACAATGAGCAGTTCTTC
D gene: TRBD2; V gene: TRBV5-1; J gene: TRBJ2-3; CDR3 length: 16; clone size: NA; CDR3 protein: CASSLGTSGNTDTQYF; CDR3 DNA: TGCGCCAGCAGCTTGGGGACTAGCGGAAACACAGATACGCAGTATTTT
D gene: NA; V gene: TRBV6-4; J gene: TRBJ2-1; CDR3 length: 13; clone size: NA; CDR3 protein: CASSDSEYNEQFF; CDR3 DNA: TGTGCCAGCAGTGACTCCGAGTACAATGAGCAGTTCTTC
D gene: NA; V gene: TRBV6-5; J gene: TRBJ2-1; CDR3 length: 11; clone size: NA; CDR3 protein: CASSYSGLQFF; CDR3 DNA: TGTGCCAGCAGTTACTCGGGGCTGCAGTTCTTC
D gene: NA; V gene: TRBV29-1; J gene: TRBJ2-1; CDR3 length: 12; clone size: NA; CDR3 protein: CSVDGGPPEQFF; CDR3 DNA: TGCAGCGTTGACGGGGGGCCCCCTGAGCAGTTCTTC
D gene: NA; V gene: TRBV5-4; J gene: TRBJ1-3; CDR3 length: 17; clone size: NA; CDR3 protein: CASSLETGYGSGNTIYF; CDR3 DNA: TGTGCCAGCAGCTTGGAGACGGGTTACGGCTCTGGAAACACCATATATTTT
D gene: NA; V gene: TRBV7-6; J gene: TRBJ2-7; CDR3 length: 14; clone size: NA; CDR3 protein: CASSFGQDGDEQYF; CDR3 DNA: TGTGCCAGCAGCTTCGGCCAAGACGGGGACGAGCAGTACTTC
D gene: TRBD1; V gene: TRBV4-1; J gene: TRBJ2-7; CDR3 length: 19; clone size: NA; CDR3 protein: CASSQDQGQGTSYLYEQYF; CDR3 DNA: TGCGCCAGCAGCCAAGATCAGGGACAGGGGACGTCCTACCTCTACGAGCAGTACTTC
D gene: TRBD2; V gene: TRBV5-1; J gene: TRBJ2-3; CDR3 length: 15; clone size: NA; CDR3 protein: CASSRPSGSSDTQYF; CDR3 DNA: TGCGCCAGCAGTAGGCCTAGCGGGAGCAGCGATACGCAGTATTTT
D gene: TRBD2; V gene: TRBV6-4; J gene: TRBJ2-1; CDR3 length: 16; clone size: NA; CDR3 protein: CASSDSIAGVGNEQFF; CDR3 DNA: TGTGCCAGCAGTGACTCAATCGCGGGAGTAGGCAATGAGCAGTTCTTC
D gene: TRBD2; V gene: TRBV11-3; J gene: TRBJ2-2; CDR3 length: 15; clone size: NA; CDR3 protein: CASSLASGNTGELFF; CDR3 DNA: TGTGCCAGCAGCTTAGCTAGCGGTAACACCGGGGAGCTGTTTTTT
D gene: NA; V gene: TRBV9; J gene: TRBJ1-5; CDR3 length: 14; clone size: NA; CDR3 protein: CASSVGSGNQPQHF; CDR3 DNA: TGTGCCAGCAGCGTAGGTTCAGGCAATCAGCCCCAGCATTTT
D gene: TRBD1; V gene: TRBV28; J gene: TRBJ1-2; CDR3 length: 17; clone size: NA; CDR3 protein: CASSSSDRGLANYGYTF; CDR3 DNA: TGTGCCAGCAGTTCCTCGGACAGGGGGCTGGCTAACTATGGCTACACCTTC
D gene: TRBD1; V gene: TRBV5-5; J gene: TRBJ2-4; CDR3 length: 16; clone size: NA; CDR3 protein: CASSSRQGVAKNIQYF; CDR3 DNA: TGTGCCAGCAGCTCCCGACAGGGGGTAGCCAAAAACATTCAGTACTTC
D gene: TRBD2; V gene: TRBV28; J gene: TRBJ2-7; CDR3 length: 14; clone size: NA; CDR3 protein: CASSRTRGGDEQYF; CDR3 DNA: TGTGCCAGCAGCCGGACTAGGGGAGGGGACGAGCAGTACTTC
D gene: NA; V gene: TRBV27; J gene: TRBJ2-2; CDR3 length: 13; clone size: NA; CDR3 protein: CASRNRGTGELFF; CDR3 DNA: TGTGCCAGCCGTAATCGGGGGACCGGGGAGCTGTTTTTT
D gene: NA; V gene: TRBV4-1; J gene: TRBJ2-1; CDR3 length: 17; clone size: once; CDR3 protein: CASSPRLAGSSYNEQFF; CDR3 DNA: TGCGCCAGCAGCCCCCGACTGGCGGGGAGCTCCTACAATGAGCAGTTCTTC
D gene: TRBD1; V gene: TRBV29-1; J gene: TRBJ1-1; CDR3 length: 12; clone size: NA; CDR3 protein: CSGRRQGLATFF; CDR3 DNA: TGCAGCGGACGAAGACAGGGCCTAGCAACTTTCTTT
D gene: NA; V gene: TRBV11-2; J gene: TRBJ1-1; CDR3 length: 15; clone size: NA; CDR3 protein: CASSWKGTLNTEAFF; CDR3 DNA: TGTGCCAGCAGCTGGAAAGGGACACTGAACACTGAAGCTTTCTTT
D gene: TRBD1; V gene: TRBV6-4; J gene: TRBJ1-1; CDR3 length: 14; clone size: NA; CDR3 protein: CASRKQGWNTEAFF; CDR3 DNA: TGTGCCAGCCGGAAACAGGGGTGGAACACTGAAGCTTTCTTT
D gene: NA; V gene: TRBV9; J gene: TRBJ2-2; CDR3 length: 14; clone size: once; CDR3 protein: CASSSRTDTGELFF; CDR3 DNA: TGTGCCAGCAGCTCCCGGACTGATACCGGGGAGCTGTTTTTT
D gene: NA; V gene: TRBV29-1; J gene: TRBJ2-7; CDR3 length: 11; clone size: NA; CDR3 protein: CSVGAPYEQYF; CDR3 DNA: TGCAGCGTTGGGGCGCCCTACGAGCAGTACTTC
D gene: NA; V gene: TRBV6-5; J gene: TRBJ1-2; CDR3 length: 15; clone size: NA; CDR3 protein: CASSYSKQQGFGYTF; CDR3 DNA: TGTGCCAGCAGTTACTCGAAGCAACAGGGATTCGGCTACACCTTC
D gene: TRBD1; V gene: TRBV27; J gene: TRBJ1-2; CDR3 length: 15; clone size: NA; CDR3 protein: CASSLSGTGSDGYTF; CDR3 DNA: TGTGCCAGCAGTTTATCCGGGACAGGGAGCGATGGCTACACCTTC
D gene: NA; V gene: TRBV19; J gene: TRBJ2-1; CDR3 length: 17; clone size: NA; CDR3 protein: CASSALLGGDTYNEQFF; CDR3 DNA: TGTGCCAGTAGTGCCTTACTGGGGGGTGATACCTACAATGAGCAGTTCTTC
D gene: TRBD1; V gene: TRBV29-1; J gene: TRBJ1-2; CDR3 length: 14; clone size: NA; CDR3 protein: CGSRDRSPGYGYTF; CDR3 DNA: TGCGGAAGCCGGGACAGATCCCCCGGCTATGGCTACACCTTC
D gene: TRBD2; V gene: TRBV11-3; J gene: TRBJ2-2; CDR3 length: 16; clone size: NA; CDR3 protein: CASSYSGRAHTGELFF; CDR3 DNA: TGTGCCAGCAGCTATAGCGGGAGGGCCCACACCGGGGAGCTGTTTTTT